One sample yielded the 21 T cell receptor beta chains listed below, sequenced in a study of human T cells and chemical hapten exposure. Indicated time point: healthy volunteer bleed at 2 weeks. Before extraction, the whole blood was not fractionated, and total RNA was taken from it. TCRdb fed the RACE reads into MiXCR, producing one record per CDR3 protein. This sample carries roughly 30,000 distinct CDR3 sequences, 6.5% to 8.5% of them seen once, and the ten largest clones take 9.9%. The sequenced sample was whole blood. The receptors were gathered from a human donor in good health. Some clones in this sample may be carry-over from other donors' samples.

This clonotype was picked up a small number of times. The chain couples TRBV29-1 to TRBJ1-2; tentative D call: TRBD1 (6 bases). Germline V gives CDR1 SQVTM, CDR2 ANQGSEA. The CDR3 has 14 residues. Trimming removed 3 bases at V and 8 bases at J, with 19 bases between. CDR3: CSVDDAGQGGGYTF. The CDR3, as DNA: TGCAGCGTTGATGATGCGGGGCAAGGGGGAGGCTACACCTTC. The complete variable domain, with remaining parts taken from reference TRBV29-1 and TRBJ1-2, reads SAVISQKPSRDICQRGTSLTIQCQVDSQVTMMFWYRQQPGQSLTLIATANQGSEATYESGFVIDKFPISRPNLTFSTLTVSNMSPEDSSIYLCSVDDAGQGGGYTFGSGTRLTVV.

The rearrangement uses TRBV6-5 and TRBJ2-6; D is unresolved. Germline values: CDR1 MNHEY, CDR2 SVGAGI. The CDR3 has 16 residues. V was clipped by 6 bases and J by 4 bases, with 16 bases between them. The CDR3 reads CASSPQPASGANVLTF. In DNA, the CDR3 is TGTGCCAGCAGCCCCCAGCCTGCTTCCGGGGCCAACGTCCTGACTTTC.

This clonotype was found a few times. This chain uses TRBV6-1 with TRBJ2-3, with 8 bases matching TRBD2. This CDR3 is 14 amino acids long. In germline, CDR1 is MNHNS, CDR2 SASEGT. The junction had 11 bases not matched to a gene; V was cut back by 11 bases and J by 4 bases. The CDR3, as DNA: TGTGCCTCCAACCGGGGGGGCCGAGCAGATACGCAGTATTTT. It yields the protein CASNRGGRADTQYF.

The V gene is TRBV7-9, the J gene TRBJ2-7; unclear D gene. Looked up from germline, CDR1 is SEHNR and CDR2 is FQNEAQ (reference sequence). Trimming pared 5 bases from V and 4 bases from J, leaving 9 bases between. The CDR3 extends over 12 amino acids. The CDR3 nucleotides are TGTGCCAGCAGCCACAGCCCGTACGAGCAGTACTTC. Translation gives CASSHSPYEQYF.

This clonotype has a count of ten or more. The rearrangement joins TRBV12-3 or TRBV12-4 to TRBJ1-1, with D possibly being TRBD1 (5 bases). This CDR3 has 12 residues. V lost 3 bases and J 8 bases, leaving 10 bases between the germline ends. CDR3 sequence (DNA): TGTGCCAGCAGTTTCCTGAACAGGGAAGCTTTCTTT. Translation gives CASSFLNREAFF.

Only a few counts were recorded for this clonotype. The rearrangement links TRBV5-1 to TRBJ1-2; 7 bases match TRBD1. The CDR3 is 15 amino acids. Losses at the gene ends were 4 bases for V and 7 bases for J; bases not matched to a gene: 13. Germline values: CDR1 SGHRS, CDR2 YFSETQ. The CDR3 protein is CASSGTMGQYRGYTF. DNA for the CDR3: TGCGCCAGCAGCGGCACGATGGGACAGTATCGTGGCTACACCTTC.

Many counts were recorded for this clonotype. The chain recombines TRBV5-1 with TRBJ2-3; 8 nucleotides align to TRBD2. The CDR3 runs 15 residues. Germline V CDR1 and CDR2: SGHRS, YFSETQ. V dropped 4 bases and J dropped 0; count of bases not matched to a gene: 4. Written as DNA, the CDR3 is TGCGCCAGCAGCCGAGCGGGAGCGAGCACAGATACGCAGTATTTT. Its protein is CASSRAGASTDTQYF. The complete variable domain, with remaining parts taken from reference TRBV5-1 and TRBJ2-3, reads KAGVTQTPRYLIKTRGQQVTLSCSPISGHRSVSWYQQTPGQGLQFLFEYFSETQRNKGNFPGRFSGRQFSNSRSEMNVSTLELGDSALYLCASSRAGASTDTQYFGPGTRLTVL.

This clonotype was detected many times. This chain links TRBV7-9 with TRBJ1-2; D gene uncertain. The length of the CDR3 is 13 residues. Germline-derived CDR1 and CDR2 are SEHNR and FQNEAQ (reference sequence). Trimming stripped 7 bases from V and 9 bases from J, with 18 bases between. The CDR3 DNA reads TGTGCCAGCACCCCAATTCTCGACAAGAGCTACACCTTC. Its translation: CASTPILDKSYTF.

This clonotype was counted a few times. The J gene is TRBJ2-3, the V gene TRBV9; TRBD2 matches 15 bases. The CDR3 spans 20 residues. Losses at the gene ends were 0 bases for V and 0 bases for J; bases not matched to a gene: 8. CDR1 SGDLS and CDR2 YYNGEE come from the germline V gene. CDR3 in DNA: TGTGCCAGCAGCGTAGGGACTAGCGGGAGGGCCGCGCCTAGCACAGATACGCAGTATTTT. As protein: CASSVGTSGRAAPSTDTQYF.

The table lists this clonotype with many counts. CDR3 in amino acids: CASSPASGGAYEQYF. The DNA for the CDR3 is TGTGCCAGCAGTCCCGCGAGCGGGGGCGCCTACGAGCAGTACTTC. The chain recombines TRBV6-2 or TRBV6-3 with TRBJ2-7; 8 nucleotides match TRBD2. The CDR3 consists of 15 residues. V lost 5 bases, J lost 2 bases, and 8 bases stayed unmatched. Germline CDR1 and CDR2: MNHEY and SVGEGT.

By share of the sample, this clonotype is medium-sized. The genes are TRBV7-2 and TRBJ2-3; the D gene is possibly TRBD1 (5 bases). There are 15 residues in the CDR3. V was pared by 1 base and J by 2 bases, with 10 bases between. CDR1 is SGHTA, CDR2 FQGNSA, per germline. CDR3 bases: TGTGCCAGCAGCTTAGACCGGACACACACAGATACGCAGTATTTT. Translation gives CASSLDRTHTDTQYF.

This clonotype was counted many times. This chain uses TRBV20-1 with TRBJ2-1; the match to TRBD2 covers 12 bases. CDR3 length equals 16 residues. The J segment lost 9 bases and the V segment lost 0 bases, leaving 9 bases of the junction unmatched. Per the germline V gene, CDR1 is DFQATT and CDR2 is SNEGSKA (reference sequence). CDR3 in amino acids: CSARDKLAGGQGEQFF. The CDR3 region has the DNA TGCAGTGCTAGAGATAAACTAGCGGGAGGACAGGGTGAGCAGTTCTTC.

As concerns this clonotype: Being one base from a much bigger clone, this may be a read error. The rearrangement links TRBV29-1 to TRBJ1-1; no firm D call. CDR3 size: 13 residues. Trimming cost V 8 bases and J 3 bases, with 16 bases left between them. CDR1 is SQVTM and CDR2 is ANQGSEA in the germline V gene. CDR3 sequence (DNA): TGCAGCATCTGGCCAACCCTTTACACTGAAGCTTTCTTT. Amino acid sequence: CSIWPTLYTEAFF.

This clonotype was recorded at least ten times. The DNA for the CDR3 is TGCAGTGCTAGCACCTTAGCGGGAGGGGACACCGGGGAGCTGTTTTTT. It is translated as CSASTLAGGDTGELFF. The rearrangement links TRBV20-1 to TRBJ2-2; 11 bases map to TRBD2. Germline V gives CDR1 DFQATT, CDR2 SNEGSKA (reference sequence). J was trimmed by 3 bases and V by 3 bases; bases with no gene match: 6. The CDR3 runs 16 residues.

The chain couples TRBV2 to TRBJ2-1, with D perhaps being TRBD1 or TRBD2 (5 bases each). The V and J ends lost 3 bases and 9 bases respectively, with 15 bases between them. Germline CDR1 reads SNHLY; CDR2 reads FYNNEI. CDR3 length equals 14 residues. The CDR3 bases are TGTGCCAGCAGTGATAATGGGGGAAGGCGTGAGCAGTTCTTC. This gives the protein CASSDNGGRREQFF.

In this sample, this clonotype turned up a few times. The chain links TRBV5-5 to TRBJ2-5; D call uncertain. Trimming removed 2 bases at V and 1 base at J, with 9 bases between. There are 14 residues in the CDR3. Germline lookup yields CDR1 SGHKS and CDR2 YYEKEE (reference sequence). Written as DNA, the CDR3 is TGTGCCAGCAGCTTTGGTGGTAGCCAAGAGACCCAGTACTTC. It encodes CASSFGGSQETQYF.

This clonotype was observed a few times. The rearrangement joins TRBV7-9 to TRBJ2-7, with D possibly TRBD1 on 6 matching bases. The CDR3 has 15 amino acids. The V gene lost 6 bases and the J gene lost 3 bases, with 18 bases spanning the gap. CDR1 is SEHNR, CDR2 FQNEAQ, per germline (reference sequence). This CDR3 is CASRDGLRGNYEQYF. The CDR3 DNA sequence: TGTGCCAGCAGGGACGGACTCAGGGGCAACTACGAGCAGTACTTC.

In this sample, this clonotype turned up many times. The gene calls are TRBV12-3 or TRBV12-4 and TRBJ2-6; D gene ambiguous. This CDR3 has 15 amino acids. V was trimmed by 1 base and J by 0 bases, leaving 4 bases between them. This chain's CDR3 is CASSLGSSGANVLTF. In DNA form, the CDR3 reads TGTGCCAGCAGTTTAGGTAGCTCTGGGGCCAACGTCCTGACTTTC.

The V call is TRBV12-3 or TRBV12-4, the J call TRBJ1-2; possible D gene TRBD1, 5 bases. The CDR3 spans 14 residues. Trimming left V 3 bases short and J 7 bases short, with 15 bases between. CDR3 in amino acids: CASSFGGKSGGYTF. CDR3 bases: TGTGCCAGCAGTTTCGGGGGAAAGAGTGGTGGCTACACCTTC.

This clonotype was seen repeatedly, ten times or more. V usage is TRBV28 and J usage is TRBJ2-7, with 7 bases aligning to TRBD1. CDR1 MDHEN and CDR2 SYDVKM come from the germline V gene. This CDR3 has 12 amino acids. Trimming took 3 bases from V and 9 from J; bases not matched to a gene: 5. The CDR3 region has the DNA TGTGCCAGCAGTTTTACGGGGACAGTGCAGTACTTC. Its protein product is CASSFTGTVQYF.

The CDR3 region has the DNA TGTGCCAGCAAGGCGGGGGGGCCGGGGCAGTTCTTC. It is translated as CASKAGGPGQFF. The J gene is TRBJ2-1, the V gene TRBV2; 9 bases map to TRBD2. V lost 7 bases to trimming and J lost 12 bases; unmatched junction nucleotides: 7. Germline assignment: CDR1 SNHLY and CDR2 FYNNEI. The CDR3 loop spans 12 amino acids.